The entry below gives a single T cell receptor (beta chain) sequence along with its context. This record belongs to a study of blood T cell repertoires in COVID-19. Authors' analysis steps: Researchers report that nucleated cell counts were estimated from reference gene primer amplification. The method was immunoSEQ multiplex PCR; TCRdb's version includes in-frame clones alone and lacks a portion of them. For V, J and clone size, that table is used; D and trimming come from the DNA. There are over 200,000 clones in the sample; about 83% occur only once, and about 7.4% lies in the top ten. Germline CDR1 SGHTA, CDR2 FQGTGA. This CDR3 has 16 amino acids. The V gene end was trimmed by 0 bases and the J gene end by 0 bases; junction bases not matched to a gene: 3.

The chain uses TRBV7-3 and TRBJ2-3, with TRBD2 matching over 7 bases. This TCR was sampled from a woman in her forties or fifties with acute or convalescent COVID-19. Sequencing was performed on peripheral blood. CDR3 amino acids: CASSLTAGESTDTQYF. The CDR3 coding sequence is TGTGCCAGCAGCTTAACTGCGGGAGAGAGCACAGATACGCAGTATTTT.